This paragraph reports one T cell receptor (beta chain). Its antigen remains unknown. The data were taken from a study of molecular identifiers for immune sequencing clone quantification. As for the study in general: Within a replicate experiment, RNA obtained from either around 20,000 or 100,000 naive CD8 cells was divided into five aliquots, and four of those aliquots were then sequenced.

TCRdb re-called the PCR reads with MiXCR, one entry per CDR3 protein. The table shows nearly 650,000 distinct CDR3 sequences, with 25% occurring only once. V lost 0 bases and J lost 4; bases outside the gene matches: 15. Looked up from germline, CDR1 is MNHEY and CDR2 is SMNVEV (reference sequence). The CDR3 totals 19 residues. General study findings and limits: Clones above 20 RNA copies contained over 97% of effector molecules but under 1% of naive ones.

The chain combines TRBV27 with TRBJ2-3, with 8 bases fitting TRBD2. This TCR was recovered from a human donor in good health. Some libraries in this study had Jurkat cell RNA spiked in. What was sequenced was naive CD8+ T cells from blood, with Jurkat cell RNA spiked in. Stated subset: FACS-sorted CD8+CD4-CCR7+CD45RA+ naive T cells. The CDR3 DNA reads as TGTGCCAGCAGTTTATCCCCCTTTTTAGCGGGAAGGGGTTCAGATACGCAGTATTTT. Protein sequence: CASSLSPFLAGRGSDTQYF.